What follows describes a single T cell receptor beta chain. TCR beta CDR3 sequences were amplified from RNA transcripts. In the first-round RT-PCR of the TCR CDR3, the HTBI primer set was used. From the multiplex PCR reads, TCRdb called clonotypes with MiXCR, one entry per CDR3 protein. The repertoire includes fewer than 750,000 distinct CDR3 sequences, approximately 14% of them detected once, and roughly an eighth sits in the top ten. After removal of 6 bases from V and 5 bases from J, the junction contained 5 bases not matched to a gene. The CDR3 is made up of 15 amino acids. CDR1 is WSHSY and CDR2 is SAAADI in the germline V gene. The sample originates from a study of T cells in Graves' hyperthyroidism and ophthalmopathy.

The sequencing sample was made of blood. The sequence derives from a woman between 50 and 59 years old with Graves' ophthalmopathy. The chain carries TRBV10-2 and TRBJ2-1, with 12 positions matching TRBD2. The CDR3 sequence: CASRSSGRANNEQFF. CDR3 DNA: TGCGCCAGCAGATCTAGCGGGAGGGCCAACAATGAGCAGTTCTTC.